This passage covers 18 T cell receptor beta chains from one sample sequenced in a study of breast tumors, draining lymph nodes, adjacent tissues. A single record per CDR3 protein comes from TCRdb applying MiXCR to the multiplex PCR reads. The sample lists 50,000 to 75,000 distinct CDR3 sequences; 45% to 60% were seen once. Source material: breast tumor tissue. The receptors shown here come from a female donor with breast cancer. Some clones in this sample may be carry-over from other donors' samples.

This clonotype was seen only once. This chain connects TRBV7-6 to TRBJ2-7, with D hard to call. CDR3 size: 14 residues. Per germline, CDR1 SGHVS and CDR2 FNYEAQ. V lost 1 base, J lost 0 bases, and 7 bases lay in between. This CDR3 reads CASSLVPSSYEQYF. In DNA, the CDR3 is TGTGCCAGCAGCTTAGTCCCGTCCTCCTACGAGCAGTACTTC.

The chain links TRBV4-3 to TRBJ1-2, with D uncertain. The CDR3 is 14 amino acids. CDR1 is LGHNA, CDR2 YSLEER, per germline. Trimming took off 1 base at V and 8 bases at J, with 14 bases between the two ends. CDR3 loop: CASSQGVSMGGYTF. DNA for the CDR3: TGCGCCAGCAGCCAAGGAGTCAGCATGGGAGGCTACACCTTC.

This chain's CDR3 is CASRGTGGYNEQFF. CDR3 nucleotides: TGCGCCAGCAGGGGGACAGGGGGGTACAATGAGCAGTTCTTC. The chain combines TRBV4-1 with TRBJ2-1, with TRBD1 identical over 11 bases. This CDR3 is built from 14 residues. Trimming cost V 6 bases and J 4 bases; bases outside gene matches: 2. Germline assignment: CDR1 MGHRA and CDR2 YSYEKL.

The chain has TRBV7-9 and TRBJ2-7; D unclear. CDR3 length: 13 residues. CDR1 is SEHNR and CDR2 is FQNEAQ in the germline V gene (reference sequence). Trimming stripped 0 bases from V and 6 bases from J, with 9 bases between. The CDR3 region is CASSLAQAAEQYF. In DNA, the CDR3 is TGTGCCAGCAGCTTAGCCCAGGCGGCCGAGCAGTACTTC. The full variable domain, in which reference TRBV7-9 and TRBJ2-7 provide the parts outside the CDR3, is DTGVSQNPRHKITKRGQNVTFRCDPISEHNRLYWYRQTLGQGPEFLTYFQNEAQLEKSRLLSDRFSAERPKGSFSTLEIQRTEQGDSAMYLCASSLAQAAEQYFGPGTRLTVT.

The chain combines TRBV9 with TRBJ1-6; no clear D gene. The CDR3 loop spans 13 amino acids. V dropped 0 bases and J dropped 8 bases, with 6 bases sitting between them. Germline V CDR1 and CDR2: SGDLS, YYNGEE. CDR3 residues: CASSVEDYSPLHF. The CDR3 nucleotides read TGTGCCAGCAGCGTAGAGGACTATTCACCCCTCCACTTT.

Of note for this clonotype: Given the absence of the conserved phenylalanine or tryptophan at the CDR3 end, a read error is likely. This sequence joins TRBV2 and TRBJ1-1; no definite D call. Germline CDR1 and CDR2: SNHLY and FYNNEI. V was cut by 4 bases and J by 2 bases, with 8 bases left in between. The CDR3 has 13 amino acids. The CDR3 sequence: CASSGEDNTEAFL. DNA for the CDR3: TGTGCCAGCAGTGGGGAAGATAACACTGAAGCTTTCCTT.

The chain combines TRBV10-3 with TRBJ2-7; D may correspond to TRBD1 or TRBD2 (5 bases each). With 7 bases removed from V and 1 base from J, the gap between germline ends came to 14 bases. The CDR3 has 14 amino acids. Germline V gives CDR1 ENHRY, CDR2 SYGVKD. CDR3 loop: CAIKIRDQSYEQYF. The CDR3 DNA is TGTGCCATCAAGATCCGGGACCAATCCTACGAGCAGTACTTC.

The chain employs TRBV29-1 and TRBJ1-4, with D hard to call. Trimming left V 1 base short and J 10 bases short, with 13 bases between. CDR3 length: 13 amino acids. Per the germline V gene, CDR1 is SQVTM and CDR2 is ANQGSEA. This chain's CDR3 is CSVEVDWDGKLFF. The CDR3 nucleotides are TGCAGCGTTGAAGTGGACTGGGATGGAAAACTGTTTTTT.

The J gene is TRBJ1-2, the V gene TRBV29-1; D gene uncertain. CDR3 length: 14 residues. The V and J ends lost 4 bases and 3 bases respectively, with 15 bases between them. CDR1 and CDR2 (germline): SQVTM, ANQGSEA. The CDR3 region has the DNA TGCAGCGTTGTTTACTACTTCGGCGACTATGGCTACACCTTC. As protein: CSVVYYFGDYGYTF.

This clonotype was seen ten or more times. The CDR3 DNA follows: TGTGCCACCAGTGACGAGGGGACAGGGGGAGGTGATGAGCAGTTCTTC. This codes for CATSDEGTGGGDEQFF. The rearrangement joins TRBV24-1 to TRBJ2-1; 11 nucleotides line up with TRBD1. This CDR3 is 16 amino acids long. V lost 4 bases and J lost 8; bases outside the gene matches: 9. Germline CDR1 is KGHDR and CDR2 is SFDVKD.

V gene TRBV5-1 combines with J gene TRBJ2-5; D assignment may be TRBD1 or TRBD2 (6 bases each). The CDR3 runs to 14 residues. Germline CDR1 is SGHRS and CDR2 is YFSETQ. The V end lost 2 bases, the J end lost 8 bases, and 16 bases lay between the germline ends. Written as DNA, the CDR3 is TGCGCCAGCAGCTTAAGGGGGGTTTGGGACACCCAGTACTTC. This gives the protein CASSLRGVWDTQYF.

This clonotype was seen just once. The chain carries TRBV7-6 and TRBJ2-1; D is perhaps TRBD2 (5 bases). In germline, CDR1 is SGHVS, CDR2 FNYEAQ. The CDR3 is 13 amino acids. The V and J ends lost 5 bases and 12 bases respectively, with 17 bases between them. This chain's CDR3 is CASSPGSTDTQFF. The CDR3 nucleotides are TGTGCCAGCAGCCCGGGGTCCACAGATACGCAGTTCTTC.

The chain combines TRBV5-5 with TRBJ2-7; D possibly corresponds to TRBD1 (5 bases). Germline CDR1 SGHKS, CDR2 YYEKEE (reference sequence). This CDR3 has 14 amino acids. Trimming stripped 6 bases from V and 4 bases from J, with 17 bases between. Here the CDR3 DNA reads TGTGCCAGCACCCCATCCAGGGCTTTGTACGAGCAGTACTTC. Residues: CASTPSRALYEQYF.

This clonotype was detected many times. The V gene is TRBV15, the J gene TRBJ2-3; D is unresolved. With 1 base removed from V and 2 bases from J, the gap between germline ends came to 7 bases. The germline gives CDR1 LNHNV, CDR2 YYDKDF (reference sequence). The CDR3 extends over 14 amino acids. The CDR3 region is CATSRGGYTDTQYF. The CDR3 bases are TGTGCCACCAGCAGAGGTGGGTACACAGATACGCAGTATTTT.

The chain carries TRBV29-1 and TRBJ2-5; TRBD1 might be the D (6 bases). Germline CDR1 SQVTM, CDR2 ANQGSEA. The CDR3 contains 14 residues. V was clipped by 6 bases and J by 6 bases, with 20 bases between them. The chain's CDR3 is CSVYDSRGMKTQYF. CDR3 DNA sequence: TGCAGCGTCTACGACAGTAGGGGGATGAAGACCCAGTACTTC. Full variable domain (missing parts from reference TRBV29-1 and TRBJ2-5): SAVISQKPSRDICQRGTSLTIQCQVDSQVTMMFWYRQQPGQSLTLIATANQGSEATYESGFVIDKFPISRPNLTFSTLTVSNMSPEDSSIYLCSVYDSRGMKTQYFGPGTRLLVL.

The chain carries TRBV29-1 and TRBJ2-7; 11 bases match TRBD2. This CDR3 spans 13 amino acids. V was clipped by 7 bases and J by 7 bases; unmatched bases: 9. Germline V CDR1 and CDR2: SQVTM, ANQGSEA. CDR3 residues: CSGLAGGPEEQYF. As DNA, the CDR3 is TGCAGCGGCTTAGCGGGGGGGCCGGAAGAGCAGTACTTC.

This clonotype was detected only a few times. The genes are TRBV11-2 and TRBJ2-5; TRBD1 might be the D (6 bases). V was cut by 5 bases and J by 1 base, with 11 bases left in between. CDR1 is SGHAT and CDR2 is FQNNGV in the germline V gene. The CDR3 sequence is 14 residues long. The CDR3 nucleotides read TGTGCCAGCAGCATAACAGGGATCCAAGAGACCCAGTACTTC. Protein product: CASSITGIQETQYF.

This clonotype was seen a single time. The CDR3 loop reads CASGISGANVLTF. DNA of the CDR3: TGTGCCAGCGGGATCTCTGGGGCCAACGTCCTGACTTTC. The V gene is TRBV25-1, the J gene TRBJ2-6; D remains unclear. Germline-derived CDR1 and CDR2 are MGHDK and SYGVNS. With 8 bases removed from V and 0 bases from J, the gap between germline ends came to 5 bases. This CDR3 contains 13 residues. The full variable domain, rest sourced from reference TRBV25-1 and TRBJ2-6, is EADIYQTPRYLVIGTGKKITLECSQTMGHDKMYWYQQDPGMELHLIHYSYGVNSTEKGDLSSESTVSRIRTEHFPLTLESARPSHTSQYLCASGISGANVLTFGAGSRLTVL.